Sequencing of this T cell receptor beta chain was carried out in a study of PD-L1 blockade in urothelial cancer. Stated time point: pretreatment peripheral blood. The assay was immunoSEQ multiplex PCR, and TCRdb's table has in-frame clones only and misses some. The sample consists of about 95,000 clones, around 86% of them appearing once. Trimming took 0 bases from V and 1 from J, leaving 10 bases between them. The CDR3 totals 16 residues. CDR1 is SGHRS, CDR2 YFSETQ, per germline. This receptor was taken from a man in his 60s with urothelial cancer. Specimen: PBMCs, collected around atezolizumab (anti-PD-L1) treatment. The chain employs TRBV5-1 and TRBJ2-2, with TRBD1 as a possible D gene (5 bases). The DNA for the CDR3 is TGCGCCAGCAGCTTGGCTCCGACAGAGAACACCGGGGAGCTGTTTTTT. Translating it yields CASSLAPTENTGELFF.